The subject of this entry is one T cell receptor beta chain. The data originate from a study of control samples from healthy donors and cancer patients. Generated by immunoSEQ multiplex PCR, the TCRdb table keeps only in-frame clones and is missing some. This table holds 45,000 to 60,000 clones, roughly 92% found once. Germline V gene data show CDR1 as MNHNS and CDR2 as SASEGT. V lost 3 bases and J lost 3, with 12 bases in between. The CDR3 is made up of 14 amino acids. The sequencing input was blood. The genes are TRBV6-1 and TRBJ2-7; D not certain. This TCR was recovered from a man aged 25 to 40 in good health. The CDR3 protein is CASSEAERFYEQYF. The CDR3 DNA reads TGTGCCAGCAGTGAGGCAGAACGATTCTACGAGCAGTACTTC.